Below, 15 T cell receptor beta chains from the same sample are listed, as sequenced in a study of blood T cell repertoires in COVID-19. The method was immunoSEQ multiplex PCR; TCRdb's version includes in-frame clones alone and lacks a portion of them. The repertoire holds 81,000 or so clones, 86% seen once, with 7.5% to 9.5% in the top ten. Sequencing used peripheral blood. The receptors shown here come from a man aged 45-65 years with active COVID-19.

CDR3 sequence: CASKRTAYEQYF. The CDR3 DNA reads TGTGCCAGCAAGAGGACAGCTTACGAGCAGTACTTC. The chain has TRBV6-5 and TRBJ2-7, with D tentatively TRBD1 (6 bases). The germline V gene has CDR1 MNHEY and CDR2 SVGAGI. CDR3 size: 12 residues. Trimming left V 7 bases short and J 4 bases short, with 11 bases between.

The V call is TRBV19, the J call TRBJ2-7; 10 nucleotides line up with TRBD1. V lost 0 bases and J lost 3; bases outside the gene matches: 5. The CDR3 sequence is 16 residues long. Germline loops: CDR1 LNHDA, CDR2 SQIVND (reference sequence). This CDR3 is CASSIDRGQGIYEQYF. CDR3 nucleotide sequence: TGTGCCAGTAGTATAGATAGGGGACAGGGGATCTACGAGCAGTACTTC.

The rearrangement links TRBV5-4 to TRBJ2-7; tentatively, D is TRBD1 (6 bases). CDR1 is SGHNT and CDR2 is YYREEE in the germline V gene (reference sequence). V lost 4 bases and J lost 7, with 18 bases in between. CDR3 size: 14 residues. The CDR3 protein is CASSPDSLNREQYF. The CDR3 region has the DNA TGTGCCAGCAGCCCGGACAGCCTTAACAGGGAGCAGTACTTC.

This chain joins TRBV27 and TRBJ1-4; tentative D call: TRBD1 (6 bases). The V end was cut by 0 bases, the J end by 4 bases, with 18 bases between. The CDR3 is 18 residues long. Germline V CDR1 and CDR2: MNHEY, SMNVEV (reference sequence). CDR3 loop: CASSLSQRGGNRNEKLFF. The DNA for the CDR3 is TGTGCCAGCAGTTTATCCCAAAGGGGGGGGAACCGTAATGAAAAACTGTTTTTT.

The gene calls are TRBV3-1 (or the pseudogene TRBV3-2) and TRBJ1-2; 8 bases fit TRBD1. This CDR3 comprises 17 residues. V shed 0 bases, J shed 4 bases, and the junction held 10 bases outside the gene matches. Germline V gene lookup returns CDR1 LGHDT and CDR2 YNNKEL (reference sequence). DNA of the CDR3: TGTGCCAGCAGCCAAGATAAAGGACAGGGAAACCCCTATGGCTACACCTTC. Its translation is CASSQDKGQGNPYGYTF.

The chain employs TRBV5-5 and TRBJ1-1; D is possibly TRBD1 (5 bases). The CDR3 contains 15 residues. Germline assignment: CDR1 SGHKS and CDR2 YYEKEE (reference sequence). V lost 0 bases to trimming and J lost 8 bases, with 17 bases between them. The CDR3 sequence is CASSLVEGLRGEAFF. The CDR3 DNA follows: TGTGCCAGCAGCTTGGTCGAAGGGCTAAGGGGCGAAGCTTTCTTT.

The rearrangement joins TRBV29-1 to TRBJ2-7; TRBD1 is a possible D gene (5 bases). CDR3 length equals 11 residues. CDR1 and CDR2 from the germline V gene are SQVTM and ANQGSEA. Between the trimmed V and J ends, which lost 4 bases and 5 bases, there was a span of 9 bases. The CDR3 sequence is CSVVGVHEQYF. DNA for the CDR3: TGCAGCGTTGTAGGGGTCCACGAGCAGTACTTC.

In its sample, this clone was seen once. The rearrangement joins TRBV28 to TRBJ1-5, with D possibly TRBD1 on 6 matching bases. With 3 bases removed from V and 7 bases from J, the gap between germline ends came to 19 bases. Per the germline V gene, CDR1 is MDHEN and CDR2 is SYDVKM. This CDR3 contains 16 residues. The CDR3 sequence is CASSFSSTGLLQPQHF. The CDR3 DNA reads as TGTGCCAGCAGTTTCTCCTCGACAGGTCTCCTCCAGCCCCAGCATTTT.

This sequence joins TRBV7-2 and TRBJ2-1; TRBD2 agrees at 7 bases. Germline CDR1 is SGHTA and CDR2 is FQGNSA. Trimming removed 3 bases from V and 0 bases from J; junction bases left unmatched: 2. The CDR3 extends over 15 amino acids. The CDR3 loop is CASSFSGDSYNEQFF. In DNA, the CDR3 is TGTGCCAGCAGCTTCAGCGGGGACTCCTACAATGAGCAGTTCTTC. Drawing the rest from reference TRBV7-2 and TRBJ2-1, the complete variable domain is GAGVSQSPSNKVTEKGKDVELRCDPISGHTALYWYRQSLGQGLEFLIYFQGNSAPDKSGLPSDRFSAERTGGSVSTLTIQRTQQEDSAVYLCASSFSGDSYNEQFFGPGTRLTVL.

This clone has only one observation. The chain employs TRBV18 and TRBJ1-3; D perhaps matches TRBD1 (6 bases). Germline V gives CDR1 KGHSH, CDR2 LQKENI. This CDR3 region has 13 residues. V dropped 7 bases and J dropped 4 bases, with 11 bases sitting between them. CDR3: CASYRENGNTIYF. For the CDR3, the DNA is TGTGCCAGCTACAGGGAGAACGGAAACACCATATATTTT.

The table lists this clone with a few counts. V and J are TRBV5-1 and TRBJ1-3, with D perhaps TRBD1 (6 bases). This CDR3 contains 15 residues. Germline assignment: CDR1 SGHRS and CDR2 YFSETQ. V was trimmed by 4 bases and J by 1 base, leaving 12 bases between them. CDR3 coding DNA: TGCGCCAGCAGCCAAACAGGGAAGTCTGGAAACACCATATATTTT. It is translated as CASSQTGKSGNTIYF. Using reference TRBV5-1 and TRBJ1-3 for the parts outside the CDR3, the full variable domain is KAGVTQTPRYLIKTRGQQVTLSCSPISGHRSVSWYQQTPGQGLQFLFEYFSETQRNKGNFPGRFSGRQFSNSRSEMNVSTLELGDSALYLCASSQTGKSGNTIYFGEGSWLTVV.

The chain is built from TRBV4-1 and TRBJ2-7; D is unclear. There are 14 residues in the CDR3. Germline values: CDR1 MGHRA, CDR2 YSYEKL. V lost 0 bases and J lost 3, with 9 bases in between. The CDR3 protein is CASSQDKHYYEQYF. The CDR3 bases are TGCGCCAGCAGCCAAGATAAGCACTACTACGAGCAGTACTTC.

This rearrangement joins TRBV28 to TRBJ2-2, with 8 bases matching TRBD1. Germline V gives CDR1 MDHEN, CDR2 SYDVKM. Germline trimming cut 11 bases from V and 3 bases from J; bases unmatched to any gene: 17. The length of the CDR3 is 17 residues. The CDR3 is CAVDTSRGRGHTGELFF. In nucleotides, the CDR3 is TGTGCCGTTGATACTAGCAGGGGGCGCGGTCACACCGGGGAGCTGTTTTTT.

This chain links TRBV5-1 with TRBJ2-7; 9 bases are shared with TRBD1. In germline, CDR1 is SGHRS, CDR2 YFSETQ. This CDR3 region has 12 residues. Trimming took 6 bases from V and 4 from J; bases not matched to a gene: 2. DNA of the CDR3: TGCGCCAGCACCGGACAGGGGTACGAGCAGTACTTC. This encodes CASTGQGYEQYF.

The rearrangement uses TRBV27 and TRBJ2-2; 11 nucleotides align to TRBD1. Per germline, CDR1 MNHEY and CDR2 SMNVEV (reference sequence). CDR3 size: 19 residues. Trimming at V came to 5 bases and at J to 1 base, leaving 12 bases not matched to a gene. Here the CDR3 DNA reads TGTGCCAGCAGTCTCCCCGGGACAGGGGGTGAGGGGAACACCGGGGAGCTGTTTTTT. The encoded protein is CASSLPGTGGEGNTGELFF.